This T cell receptor (beta chain) was captured in a study of CD8+CD57+ T cells in acquired aplastic anemia. Background on the study: Among healthy donors, CD4+ cells averaged roughly 11 million reads.

Trimming shortened V by 0 bases and J by 10 bases, and 10 bases separated the two germline ends. Germline V lookup: CDR1 SGHDN, CDR2 FVKESK. The CDR3 sequence is 14 residues long. This clonotype has a count of ten or more. Its antigen is still unknown. Findings of the study overall: CD8+ Simpson's diversity did not differ significantly between patients and controls.

Genomic DNA, the template, was used for profiling of the TCR beta VDJ and CDR3. TCRdb passed the reads through MiXCR, listing each CDR3 protein once. Of roughly 150,000 distinct CDR3 sequences listed, roughly 40% are singletons. This chain joins TRBV14 and TRBJ1-6; perhaps TRBD1 as D (5 bases). This receptor was identified in a human donor in good health. The sample taken for sequencing was sorted CD4+, CD8+, or CD8+CD57+ T cells (not recorded which) from PBMCs. The CDR3 loop reads CASSQDRVLSPLHF. The CDR3 bases are TGTGCCAGCAGCCAAGACAGGGTTTTGTCACCCCTCCACTTT.